The 6 T cell receptor beta chains listed next were all sequenced from one sample in a study of T cell responses to AZD1222 COVID-19 vaccine. Only in-frame clones appear in the TCRdb table, and some are missing; sequencing was by immunoSEQ multiplex PCR. The sample consists of around 60,000 clones, around nine tenths of them appearing once. Source: peripheral blood, taken 28 days after the second dose of the MenACWY control vaccine. The receptors shown here come from an adult who received the MenACWY meningococcal vaccine as a control.

The chain has TRBV29-1 and TRBJ2-5; TRBD2 matches 13 bases. V dropped 4 bases and J dropped 5; count of bases not matched to a gene: 4. CDR3 length: 14 residues. Looked up from germline, CDR1 is SQVTM and CDR2 is ANQGSEA. This CDR3 reads CSVVGLAGQETQYF. The CDR3 DNA reads TGCAGCGTTGTGGGACTAGCGGGACAGGAGACCCAGTACTTC.

The chain is built from TRBV7-2 and TRBJ2-5; no clear D. This CDR3 has 15 residues. Deletions cut 5 bases from V and 2 bases from J, with 15 bases between. The germline CDR1 and CDR2 sequences are SGHTA and FQGNSA. CDR3 protein: CASSPGVGYQETQYF. The CDR3 DNA reads TGTGCCAGCAGCCCAGGAGTTGGCTATCAAGAGACCCAGTACTTC. Full variable domain (missing parts from reference TRBV7-2 and TRBJ2-5): GAGVSQSPSNKVTEKGKDVELRCDPISGHTALYWYRQSLGQGLEFLIYFQGNSAPDKSGLPSDRFSAERTGGSVSTLTIQRTQQEDSAVYLCASSPGVGYQETQYFGPGTRLLVL.

This chain connects TRBV29-1 to TRBJ1-1; TRBD1 matches 7 bases. Germline CDR1 SQVTM, CDR2 ANQGSEA. This CDR3 region has 8 residues. V was clipped by 6 bases and J by 11 bases; unmatched bases: 0. DNA of the CDR3: TGCAGCGTGGGACAGGCTTTCTTT. Its translation: CSVGQAFF.

The rearrangement links TRBV21-1 to TRBJ1-2. TRBV21-1 is a pseudogene segment. The CDR3 runs 18 residues. The CDR3 is CASSKQITGTPGRYGYTF. DNA for the CDR3: TGTGCCAGCAGCAAACAAATTACCGGGACCCCGGGGCGGTATGGCTACACCTTC.

Remarks on this clone: An end of the junction differs from the germline gene, which may be a read error. This chain connects TRBV12-3 or TRBV12-4 to TRBJ1-2; D unclear. There are 13 residues in the CDR3. This chain's CDR3 is CASSSSLGLTSYF. CDR3 DNA sequence: TGTGCCAGCAGCTCGAGTTTAGGCTTGACTAGCTACTTC.

CDR3 region: CASSLTGTSTDTQYF. In nucleotides, the CDR3 is TGTGCCAGCAGCTTAACCGGGACTAGCACAGATACGCAGTATTTT. The V call is TRBV7-2, the J call TRBJ2-3; D may be TRBD2 (6 bases). The CDR3 is made up of 15 amino acids. From germline, CDR1 is SGHTA and CDR2 FQGNSA. V gave up 2 bases and J gave up 0 bases, with 9 bases separating them.